Described below is a single T cell receptor beta chain sequence and its context. Measured with immunoSEQ multiplex PCR; TCRdb has only the in-frame clones, and not every one. The table includes a few hundred thousand clones, about 90% detected once. The source of the sample is a study of blood T cell repertoires in COVID-19. CDR1 is SGHKS and CDR2 is YYEKEE in the germline V gene (reference sequence). The CDR3 is made up of 14 amino acids. Trimming took off 2 bases at V and 2 bases at J, with 10 bases between the two ends. The chain carries TRBV5-5 and TRBJ1-1; D not resolved. The sequenced material came from peripheral blood. The TCR sequence derives from a woman aged 25-40 years with COVID-19, enrolled during active disease. The DNA for the CDR3 is TGTGCCAGCAGCTTTGTCGCGGTTAACACTGAAGCTTTCTTT. Translation: CASSFVAVNTEAFF.